This TCR beta chain was found in a study of blood T cell repertoires in COVID-19. Study-level background: COVID-19 samples, acute and convalescent, were from the United States, Italy and Spain. PBMCs, B-cell-depleted T cells, or T cells were the source of the cDNA or gDNA that made up the material.

This CDR3 comprises 13 residues. V lost 0 bases and J lost 2, with 7 bases in between. Germline V gives CDR1 GTSNPN, CDR2 SVGIG (reference sequence). Comments on this clone: This specimen includes other DNA sequences encoding the same CDR3.

The method was immunoSEQ multiplex PCR; TCRdb's version includes in-frame clones alone and lacks a portion of them. The data show about 180,000 clones, with just under 80% seen just once and around 7% held by the top ten. The genes are TRBV30 and TRBJ1-2; D unclear. Material: peripheral blood. This clonotype originated in a man aged 70 or older with active or convalescent COVID-19. CDR3 in amino acids: CAWSVTGNYGYTF. Here the CDR3 DNA reads TGTGCCTGGAGTGTAACCGGGAACTATGGCTACACCTTC.